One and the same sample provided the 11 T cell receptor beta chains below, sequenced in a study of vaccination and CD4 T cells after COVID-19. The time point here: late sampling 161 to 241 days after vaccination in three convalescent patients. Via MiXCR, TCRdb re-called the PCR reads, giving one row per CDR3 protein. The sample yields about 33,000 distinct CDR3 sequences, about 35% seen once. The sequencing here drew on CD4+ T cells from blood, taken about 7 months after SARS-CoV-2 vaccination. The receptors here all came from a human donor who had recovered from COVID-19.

The CDR3 DNA reads TGTGCCAGCAGTCCTGACAGGCGCGGCTACACCTTC. Amino acids: CASSPDRRGYTF. The gene calls are TRBV27 and TRBJ1-2; possibly TRBD1 for D (6 bases). CDR1 is MNHEY, CDR2 SMNVEV, per germline (reference sequence). Trimming shortened V by 5 bases and J by 8 bases, and 12 bases separated the two germline ends. CDR3 size: 12 residues.

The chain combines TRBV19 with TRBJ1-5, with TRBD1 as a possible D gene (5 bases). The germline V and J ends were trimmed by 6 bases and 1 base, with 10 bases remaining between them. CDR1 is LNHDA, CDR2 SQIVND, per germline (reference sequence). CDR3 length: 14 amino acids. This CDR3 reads CASSYRLSNQPQHF. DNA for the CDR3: TGTGCCAGTAGCTACAGGTTGAGCAATCAGCCCCAGCATTTT. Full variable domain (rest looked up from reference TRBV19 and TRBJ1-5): DGGITQSPKYLFRKEGQNVTLSCEQNLNHDAMYWYRQDPGQGLRLIYYSQIVNDFQKGDIAEGYSVSREKKESFPLTVTSAQKNPTAFYLCASSYRLSNQPQHFGDGTRLSIL.

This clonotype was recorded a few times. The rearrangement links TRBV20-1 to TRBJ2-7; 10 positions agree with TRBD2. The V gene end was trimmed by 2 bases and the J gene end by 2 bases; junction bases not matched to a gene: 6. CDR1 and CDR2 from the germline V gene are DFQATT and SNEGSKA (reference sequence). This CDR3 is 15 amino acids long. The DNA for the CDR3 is TGCAGTGCTAGACCCGGACTAGCGGTAACCTACGAGCAGTACTTC. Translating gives CSARPGLAVTYEQYF.

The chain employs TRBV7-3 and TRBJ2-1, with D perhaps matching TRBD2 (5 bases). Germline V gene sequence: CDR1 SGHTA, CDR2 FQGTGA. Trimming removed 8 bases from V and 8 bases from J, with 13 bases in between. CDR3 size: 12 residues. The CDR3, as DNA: TGTGCCAGCGGCGAGGGATGGGATGAGCAGTTCTTC. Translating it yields CASGEGWDEQFF. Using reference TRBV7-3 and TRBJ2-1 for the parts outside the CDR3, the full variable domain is GAGVSQTPSNKVTEKGKYVELRCDPISGHTALYWYRQSLGQGPEFLIYFQGTGAADDSGLPNDRFFAVRPEGSVSTLKIQRTERGDSAVYLCASGEGWDEQFFGPGTRLTVL.

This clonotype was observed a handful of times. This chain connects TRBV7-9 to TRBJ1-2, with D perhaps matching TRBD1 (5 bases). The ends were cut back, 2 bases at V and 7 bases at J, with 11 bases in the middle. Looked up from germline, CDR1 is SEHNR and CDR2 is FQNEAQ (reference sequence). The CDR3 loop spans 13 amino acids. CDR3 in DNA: TGTGCCAGCAGCTTATTCCAGGACACTGGCTACACCTTC. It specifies CASSLFQDTGYTF.

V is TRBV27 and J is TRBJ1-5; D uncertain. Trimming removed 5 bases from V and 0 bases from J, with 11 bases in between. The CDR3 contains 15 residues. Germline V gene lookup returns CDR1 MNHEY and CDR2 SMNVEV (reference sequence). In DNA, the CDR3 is TGTGCCAGCAGTGAGCGAAGTTATAGCAATCAGCCCCAGCATTTT. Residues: CASSERSYSNQPQHF.

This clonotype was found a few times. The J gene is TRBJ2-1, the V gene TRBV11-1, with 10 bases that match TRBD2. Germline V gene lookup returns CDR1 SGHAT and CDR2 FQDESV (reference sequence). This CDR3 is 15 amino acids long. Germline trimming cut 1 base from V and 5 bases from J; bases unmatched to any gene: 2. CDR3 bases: TGTGCCAGCAGCTTAGGACTAGCGGGTAACAATGAGCAGTTCTTC. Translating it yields CASSLGLAGNNEQFF.

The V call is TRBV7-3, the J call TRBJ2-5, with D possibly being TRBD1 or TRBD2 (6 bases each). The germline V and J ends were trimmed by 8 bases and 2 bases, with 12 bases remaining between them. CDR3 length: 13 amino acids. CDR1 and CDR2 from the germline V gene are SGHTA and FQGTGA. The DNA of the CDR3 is TGTGCCAGCGCTCGGGGGCAACAAGAGACCCAGTACTTC. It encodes CASARGQQETQYF.

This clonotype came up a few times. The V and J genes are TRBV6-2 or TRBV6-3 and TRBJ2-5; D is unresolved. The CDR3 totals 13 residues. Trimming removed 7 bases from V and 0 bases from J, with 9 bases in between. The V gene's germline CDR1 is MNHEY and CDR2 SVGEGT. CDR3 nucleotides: TGTGCCAGCACCCACAGCAACCAAGAGACCCAGTACTTC. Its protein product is CASTHSNQETQYF.

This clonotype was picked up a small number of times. The CDR3 DNA follows: TGCAGTGCTTGGAACACTGAAGCTTTCTTT. Translating gives CSAWNTEAFF. V usage is TRBV20-1 and J usage is TRBJ1-1; D remains unclear. The germline V and J ends were trimmed by 5 bases and 1 base, with 2 bases remaining between them. Germline CDR1 and CDR2: DFQATT and SNEGSKA (reference sequence). This CDR3 is built from 10 residues.

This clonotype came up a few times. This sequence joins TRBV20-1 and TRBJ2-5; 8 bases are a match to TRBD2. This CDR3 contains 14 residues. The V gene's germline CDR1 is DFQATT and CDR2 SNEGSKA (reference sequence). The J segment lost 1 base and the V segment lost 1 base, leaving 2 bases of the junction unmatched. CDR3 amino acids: CSARASGPQETQYF. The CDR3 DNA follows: TGCAGTGCTAGAGCTAGCGGGCCCCAAGAGACCCAGTACTTC.